This TCR beta chain emerged from a study of blood T cell repertoires in COVID-19. Study-level background: COVID-19 samples from acute and convalescent phases originated in the United States, Italy and Spain. Nucleic acid was either cDNA or gDNA, and it came from T cells, B-cell-depleted T cells, or PBMCs.

This CDR3 spans 12 amino acids. Trimming removed 3 bases at V and 3 bases at J, with 6 bases between. CDR1 and CDR2 (germline): GTSNPN, SVGIG (reference sequence). How the authors handled the data: Amplification from reference gene primers served as the basis for estimated nucleated cell counts. Produced via immunoSEQ multiplex PCR; TCRdb's table is partial and in-frame only. The DNA was the basis for D and trimming; V, J and clone size are from that table. The sample lists approximately 70,000 clones; 65% to 85% were seen once. V usage is TRBV30 and J usage is TRBJ2-4; D perhaps matches TRBD1 (5 bases). The sequencing input was peripheral blood. The sequence was collected from a woman aged 50 to 65 with acute or convalescent COVID-19. In DNA, the CDR3 is TGTGCCTGGAGAGGGGACAAAAACATTCAGTACTTC. It yields the protein CAWRGDKNIQYF.